This T cell receptor (beta chain) derives from a study of shared clonotypes between healthy human individuals. Findings and caveats of the study: Tissues were not sampled, only blood, and their repertoires likely differ. The rarefaction results pointed to incomplete sorted-subset sequencing despite large depth. Clonotype sharing among donors likely depends on sequencing depth.

A word on this clone: The antigen is undetermined.

The authors distributed each subset's genomic DNA evenly over several immunoSEQ plates. Produced via immunoSEQ multiplex PCR; TCRdb's table is partial and in-frame only. Of some 790,000 clones listed, 55% to 75% were seen once; the top ten hold about 1.7%. CDR1 and CDR2 (germline): LNHDA, SQIVND (reference sequence). The V end lost 3 bases, the J end lost 1 base, and 12 bases lay between the germline ends. This CDR3 spans 15 amino acids. The genes are TRBV19 and TRBJ1-1; the D is unclear. This TCR was sampled from a woman in her twenties or thirties in good health. The sample comprised memory CD4+ T cells sorted from blood. Subset given: CD45RA-negative fraction. The CDR3 coding sequence is TGTGCCAGTAGTATGAGGGAATCGGGGAACACTGAAGCTTTCTTT. This sequence encodes CASSMRESGNTEAFF.